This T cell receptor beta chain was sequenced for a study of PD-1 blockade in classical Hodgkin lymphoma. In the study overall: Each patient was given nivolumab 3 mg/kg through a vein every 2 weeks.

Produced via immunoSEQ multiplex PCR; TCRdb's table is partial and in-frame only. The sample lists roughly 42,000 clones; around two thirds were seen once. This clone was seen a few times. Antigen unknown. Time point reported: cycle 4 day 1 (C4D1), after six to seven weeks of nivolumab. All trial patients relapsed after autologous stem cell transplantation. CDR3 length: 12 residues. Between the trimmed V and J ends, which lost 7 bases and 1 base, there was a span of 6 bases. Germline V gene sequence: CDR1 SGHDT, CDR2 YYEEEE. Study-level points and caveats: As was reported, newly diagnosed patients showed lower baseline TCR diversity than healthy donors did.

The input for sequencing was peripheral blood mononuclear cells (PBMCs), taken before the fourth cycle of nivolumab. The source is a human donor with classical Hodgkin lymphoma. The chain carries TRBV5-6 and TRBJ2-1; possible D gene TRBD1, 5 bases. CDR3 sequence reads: CASAGSYNEQFF. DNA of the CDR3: TGTGCCAGCGCAGGGTCCTACAATGAGCAGTTCTTC.